A selection of T cell receptor beta chains follows, all from one sample in a study of blood T cell repertoires in COVID-19. Clones were read by immunoSEQ multiplex PCR, and TCRdb kept only the in-frame ones, dropping some. The repertoire consists of some 350,000 clones, with around 90% occurring once and the leading ten covering less than 6.5%. Sequencing input: PBMCs or T cells enriched from blood (not recorded which). The receptors originated from a man between 25 and 39 years old who had recovered from COVID-19. Both conserved end residues are part of each CDR3. Each record gives: CDR3 DNA, CDR3 protein, clone size, V gene, J gene, D gene. The D gene is left open where the match is weak. A row's size may be missing; if present it is once, few, many or a size class.

TGTGCCAGCTCACCAGTGGGACAGGGGGCTACTAATGAAAAACTGTTTTTT,CASSPVGQGATNEKLFF,once,TRBV18,TRBJ1-4,TRBD1
TGTGCCAGCAGTCGAACAGGGAACTATGGCTACACCTTC,CASSRTGNYGYTF,-,TRBV12-3/TRBV12-4,TRBJ1-2,-
TGTGCCAGCAGCTTAGTTAGACAGGGAAGCTCCTACGAGCAGTACTTC,CASSLVRQGSSYEQYF,once,TRBV7-9,TRBJ2-7,TRBD1
TGTGCCAGCAGCTCGACAGGCGCTAACTATGGCTACACCTTC,CASSSTGANYGYTF,-,TRBV7-8,TRBJ1-2,-
TGTGCCAGCAGTGACAGAGATGGCTACACCTTC,CASSDRDGYTF,-,TRBV6-4,TRBJ1-2,-
TGTGCCAGCACAGGGTCGGCGGGAAATCAGCCCCAGCATTTT,CASTGSAGNQPQHF,-,TRBV2,TRBJ1-5,-
TGTGCCAGCAGCAGGATCGGGACAGTTAATGAAAAACTGTTTTTT,CASSRIGTVNEKLFF,-,TRBV6-2/TRBV6-3,TRBJ1-4,TRBD1
TGTGCCAGCAGCTTAGCGAGGCCGCGGCAGTTCTTC,CASSLARPRQFF,once,TRBV13,TRBJ2-1,-
TGTGCCAGCAGTTCGGGACAGGGGATTTTCAATGAGCAGTTCTTC,CASSSGQGIFNEQFF,-,TRBV28,TRBJ2-1,TRBD1
TGTGCCAGCAGGTCCCCCGGGACAGGGTCTTCCTACGAGCAGTACTTC,CASRSPGTGSSYEQYF,-,TRBV27,TRBJ2-7,TRBD1
TGTGCCAGCAGCTTAGCGGGGGGAGAGACCCAGTACTTC,CASSLAGGETQYF,-,TRBV7-9,TRBJ2-5,-
TGTGCCATCAGTGACGGTCTAGCGGGGGGTTACGGGGAGCTGTTTTTT,CAISDGLAGGYGELFF,few,TRBV10-3,TRBJ2-2,TRBD2
TGTGCCAGCAGCCCAGGGGGGAAACTGGGCTACACCTTC,CASSPGGKLGYTF,-,TRBV11-2,TRBJ1-2,TRBD1
TGTGCCAGCAGCGGACAGGGGCCGACCTACGAGCAGTACTTC,CASSGQGPTYEQYF,-,TRBV6-5,TRBJ2-7,TRBD1
TGTGCCAGCAGCCGGACTAGCGGCTCCTACGAGCAGTACTTC,CASSRTSGSYEQYF,-,TRBV6-5,TRBJ2-7,TRBD2
TGTGCCAGCAGTCTCTTTTCGACTAGCGGGGGGGGAGAGACCCAGTACTTC,CASSLFSTSGGGETQYF,-,TRBV11-2,TRBJ2-5,TRBD2
TGTGCCAGCAGTTTACCCCGAGGCAGCTCCTACGAGCAGTACTTC,CASSLPRGSSYEQYF,-,TRBV28,TRBJ2-7,-